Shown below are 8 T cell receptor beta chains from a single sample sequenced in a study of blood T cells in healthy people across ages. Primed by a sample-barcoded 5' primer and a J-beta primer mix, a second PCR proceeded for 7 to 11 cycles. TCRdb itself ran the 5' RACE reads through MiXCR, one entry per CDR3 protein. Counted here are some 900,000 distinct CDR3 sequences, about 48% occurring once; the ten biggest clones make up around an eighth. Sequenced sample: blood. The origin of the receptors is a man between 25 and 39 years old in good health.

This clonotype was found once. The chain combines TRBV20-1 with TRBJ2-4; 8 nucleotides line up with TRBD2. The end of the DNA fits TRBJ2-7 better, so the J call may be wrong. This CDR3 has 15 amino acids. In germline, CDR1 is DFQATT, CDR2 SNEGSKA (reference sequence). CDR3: CSAVGAGGQTYEQYF. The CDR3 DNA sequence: TGCAGTGCGGTCGGTGCGGGGGGACAAACCTACGAGCAGTACTTC.

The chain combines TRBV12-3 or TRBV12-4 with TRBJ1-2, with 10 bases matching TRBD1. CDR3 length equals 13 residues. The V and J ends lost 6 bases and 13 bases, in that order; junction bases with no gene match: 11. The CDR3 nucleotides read TGTGCCAGCAGCTCCGGGACAGGGGCACGCATCACCTTC. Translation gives CASSSGTGARITF.

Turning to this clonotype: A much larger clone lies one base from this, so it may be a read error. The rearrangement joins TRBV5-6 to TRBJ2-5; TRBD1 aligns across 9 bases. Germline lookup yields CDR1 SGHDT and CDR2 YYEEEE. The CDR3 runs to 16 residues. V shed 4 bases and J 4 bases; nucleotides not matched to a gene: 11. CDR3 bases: TGTGCCAGCAGCCGCATTGTGACAGGGGGTGCAGAGACCCAGTACTTC. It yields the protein CASSRIVTGGAETQYF.

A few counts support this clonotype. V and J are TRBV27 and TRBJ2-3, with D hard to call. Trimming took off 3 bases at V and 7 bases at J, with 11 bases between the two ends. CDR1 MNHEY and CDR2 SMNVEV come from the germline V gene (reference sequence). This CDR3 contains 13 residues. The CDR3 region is CASSLSPAYTQYF. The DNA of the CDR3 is TGTGCCAGCAGTTTGAGTCCCGCTTATACGCAGTATTTT.

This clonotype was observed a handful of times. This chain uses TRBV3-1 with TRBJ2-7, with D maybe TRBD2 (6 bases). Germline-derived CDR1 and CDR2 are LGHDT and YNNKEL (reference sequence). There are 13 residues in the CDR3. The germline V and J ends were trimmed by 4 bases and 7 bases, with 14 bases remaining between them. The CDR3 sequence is CASSPGGLGEQYF. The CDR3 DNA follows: TGTGCCAGCAGCCCCGGGGGATTAGGTGAGCAGTACTTC.

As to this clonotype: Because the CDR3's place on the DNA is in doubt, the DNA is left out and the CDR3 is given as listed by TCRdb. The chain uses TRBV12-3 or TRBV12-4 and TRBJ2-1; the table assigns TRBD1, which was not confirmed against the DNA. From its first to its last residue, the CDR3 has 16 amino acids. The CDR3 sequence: CASSSSGQGAYNEQFF.

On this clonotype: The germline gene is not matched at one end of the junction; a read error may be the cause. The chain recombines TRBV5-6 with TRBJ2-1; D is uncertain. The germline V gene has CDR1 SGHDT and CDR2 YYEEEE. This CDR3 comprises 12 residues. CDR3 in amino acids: CTSSLGSPEQFF. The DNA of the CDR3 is TGTACCAGCAGCTTGGGAAGTCCTGAGCAGTTCTTC.

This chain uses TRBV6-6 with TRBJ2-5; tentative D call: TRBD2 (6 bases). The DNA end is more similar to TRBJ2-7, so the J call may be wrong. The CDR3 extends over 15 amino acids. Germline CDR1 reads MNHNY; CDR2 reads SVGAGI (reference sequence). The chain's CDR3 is CASSYLGGSWGEQYF. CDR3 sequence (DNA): TGTGCCAGCAGTTACCTCGGGGGTTCGTGGGGCGAGCAGTACTTC.